This T cell receptor beta chain was recovered during a study of PD-1 blockade in classical Hodgkin lymphoma (dated by TCRdb to about 2020). General notes on the study: Nivolumab dosing was 3 mg/kg intravenously every 2 weeks, continuing until either disease progression or unacceptable toxicity. The study used TCR beta sequencing and CyTOF to define a peripheral blood immune signature of response to PD-1 blockade in classical Hodgkin lymphoma. Overall study outcomes, separate from this receptor: A significant rise by C4D1 was seen in CD4+ but not CD8+ TCR diversity (p=0.0027 vs p=0.16), with the rise being most apparent in complete responders (p=0.02). Patients starting nivolumab less than 1 year after ASCT had lower diversity and were excluded from later analyses to avoid confounding by immune reconstitution. The study was restricted to a single clinical trial cohort, and the causes of repertoire differences, possibly disease activity or prior therapy, were left undefined. Baseline TCR diversity was reported as lower in newly diagnosed patients than in healthy donors, and lower still in relapsed/refractory patients. Baseline diversity similar to that of newly diagnosed patients was observed in trial patients achieving complete response, whereas significantly lower diversity was observed in partial responders and progressors.

Genomic DNA was isolated using the Qiagen DNeasy kit from unsorted PBMCs as well as from negatively selected CD4+ and CD8+ fractions. TCR beta CDR3 regions were amplified by immunoSEQ multiplex PCR using primers annealing to V and J segments. A synthetic immune receptor repertoire was used to minimize amplification bias, and any residual bias was removed computationally once sequencing was done. The authors processed their data as follows. Custom Python scripts were used to quantify repertoire diversity as the Shannon entropy index. Unsorted, CD4+ and CD8+ repertoires were examined separately, except in combined analyses, for which CD4+ and CD8+ sequences were merged in silico. Clonal expansion was defined as at least a 2-fold frequency increase after treatment relative to C1D1, with a pseudocount of 0.5 for undetected baseline clones. Clones with 0 or 1 copy at C1D1 were classified as singleton clones, and clones with 2 or more copies were classified as non-singleton clones. Clones expanded in unsorted samples were labelled as CD4+, CD8+ or unknown by matching protein sequences in sorted samples from the same patient. Diversity changes from C1D1 to C4D1 were tested in paired samples using Wilcoxon tests. Not all clones reach the TCRdb copy of this immuneACCESS table, which keeps in-frame sequences only. Checked studies attribute under half of the gap to unresolved V genes and leave the rest unexplained. That table is the source of V, J and clone size, and D and trimming were worked out from the DNA. This sample holds roughly 60,000 clones; around nine tenths were observed only once. The ten most abundant clones make up 6.5% to 9.5% of the sample.

Comments on this clone: It has no known antigen specificity. Per-base qualities were not stored, and no clone one base away is much larger.

The time point label here, explained by the study, means: cycle 4 day 1 (C4D1), after 5 to 7 weeks of nivolumab. All trial patients had relapsed after autologous stem cell transplantation, with cohorts A, B and C differing in prior brentuximab vedotin exposure. The trial cohort comprised 56 patients with relapsed/refractory classical Hodgkin lymphoma whose best overall responses were complete response, partial response or progressive disease. In the multi-cohort phase II CheckMate 205 trial, trial patients received single-agent nivolumab. An independent review committee assessed best overall response by applying the 2007 International Working Group response criteria. Trial PBMCs were collected just before the start of nivolumab (C1D1) and during therapy at cycle 2 day 1 and cycle 4 day 1. Peripheral blood was collected in 8 mL Vacutainer Cell Preparation Tubes, from which PBMCs were isolated by centrifugation and then cryopreserved.

This material consisted of peripheral blood mononuclear cells (PBMCs), taken before the fourth cycle of nivolumab. This clonotype was sampled from a human donor with classical Hodgkin lymphoma.

The DNA sequence follows: TGTGCCAGCAGCCGGATTACAGGGTCCCTATACAATGAGCAGTTCTTC. The encoded protein is CASSRITGSLYNEQFF. The chain is made from TRBV27 and TRBJ2-1, with a tentative D gene TRBD1 over 6 matching bases. Reading from cysteine to phenylalanine, the CDR3 counts 16 amino acids. Only the CDR3 part of the read is kept: 48 bases, read in frame from the first base. Per the germline V gene (reference sequence), MNHEY is the CDR1 and SMNVEV is the CDR2. Trimming takes 6 bases from V and 4 bases from J, and the germline ends sit 19 bases apart.